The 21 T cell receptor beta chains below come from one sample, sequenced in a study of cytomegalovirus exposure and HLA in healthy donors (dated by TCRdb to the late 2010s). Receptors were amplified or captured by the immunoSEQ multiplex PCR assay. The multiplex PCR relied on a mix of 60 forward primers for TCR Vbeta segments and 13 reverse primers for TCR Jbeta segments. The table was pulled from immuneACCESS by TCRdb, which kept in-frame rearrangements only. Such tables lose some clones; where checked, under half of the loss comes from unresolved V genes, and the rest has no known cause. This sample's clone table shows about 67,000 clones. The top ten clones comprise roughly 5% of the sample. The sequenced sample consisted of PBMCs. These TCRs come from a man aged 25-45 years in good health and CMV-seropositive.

DNA of the CDR3: TGTGCCAGCAGTGACCCTATGTGGGACAGGGGTGTTGATCAGCCCCAGCATTTT. Translated, it gives CASSDPMWDRGVDQPQHF. This chain links TRBV6-1 with TRBJ1-5; 10 positions match TRBD1. The germline CDR1 and CDR2 sequences are MNHNS and SASEGT. V shed 3 bases, J shed 5 bases, and the junction held 13 bases outside the gene matches. The CDR3 sequence is 18 residues long.

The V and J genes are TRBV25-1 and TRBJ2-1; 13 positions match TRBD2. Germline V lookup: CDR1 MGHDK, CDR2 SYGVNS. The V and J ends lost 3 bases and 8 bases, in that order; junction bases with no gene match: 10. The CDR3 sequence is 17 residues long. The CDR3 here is CASSDPRLAGGGDEQFF. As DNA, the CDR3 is TGTGCCAGCAGTGATCCTAGACTAGCGGGAGGCGGGGATGAGCAGTTCTTC.

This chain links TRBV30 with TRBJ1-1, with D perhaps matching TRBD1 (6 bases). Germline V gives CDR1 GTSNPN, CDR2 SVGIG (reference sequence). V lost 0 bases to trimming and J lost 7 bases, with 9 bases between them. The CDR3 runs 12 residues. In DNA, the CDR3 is TGTGCCTGGAGTGTACAAGGGGGTGAAGCTTTCTTT. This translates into CAWSVQGGEAFF. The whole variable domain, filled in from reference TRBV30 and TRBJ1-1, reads SQTIHQWPATLVQPVGSPLSLECTVEGTSNPNLYWYRQAAGRGLQLLFYSVGIGQISSEVPQNLSASRPQDRQFILSSKKLLLSDSGFYLCAWSVQGGEAFFGQGTRLTVV.

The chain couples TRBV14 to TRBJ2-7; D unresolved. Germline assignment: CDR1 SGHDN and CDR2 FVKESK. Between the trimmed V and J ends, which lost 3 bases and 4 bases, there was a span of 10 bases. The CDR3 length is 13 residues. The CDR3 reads CASSHNLGYEQYF. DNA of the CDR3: TGTGCCAGCAGCCACAATCTAGGTTACGAGCAGTACTTC.

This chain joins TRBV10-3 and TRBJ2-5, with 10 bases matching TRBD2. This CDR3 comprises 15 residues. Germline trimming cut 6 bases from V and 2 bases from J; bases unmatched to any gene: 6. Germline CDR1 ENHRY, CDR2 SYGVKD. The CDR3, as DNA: TGTGCCATCAGGGACCTAGCGGGGGCTCAAGAGACCCAGTACTTC. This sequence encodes CAIRDLAGAQETQYF.

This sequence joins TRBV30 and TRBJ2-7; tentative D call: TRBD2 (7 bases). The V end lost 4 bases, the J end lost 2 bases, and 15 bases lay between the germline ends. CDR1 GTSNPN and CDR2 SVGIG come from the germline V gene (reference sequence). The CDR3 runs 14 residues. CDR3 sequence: CAWTKGGSAYEQYF. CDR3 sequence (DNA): TGTGCCTGGACCAAGGGGGGGAGCGCCTACGAGCAGTACTTC.

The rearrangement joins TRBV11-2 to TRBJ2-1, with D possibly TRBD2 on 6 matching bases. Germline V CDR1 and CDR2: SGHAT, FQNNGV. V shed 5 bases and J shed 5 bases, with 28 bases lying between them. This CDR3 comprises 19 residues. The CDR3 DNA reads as TGTGCCAGCAGCCACTTCGTCGGGGACTCAAGAGGCACCGACAATGAGCAGTTCTTC. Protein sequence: CASSHFVGDSRGTDNEQFF.

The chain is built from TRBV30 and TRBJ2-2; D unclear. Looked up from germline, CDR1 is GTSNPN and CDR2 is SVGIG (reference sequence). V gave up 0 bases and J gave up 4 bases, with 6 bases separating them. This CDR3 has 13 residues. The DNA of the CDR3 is TGTGCCTGGAGTGTCGGTCTCACCGGGGAGCTGTTTTTT. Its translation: CAWSVGLTGELFF.

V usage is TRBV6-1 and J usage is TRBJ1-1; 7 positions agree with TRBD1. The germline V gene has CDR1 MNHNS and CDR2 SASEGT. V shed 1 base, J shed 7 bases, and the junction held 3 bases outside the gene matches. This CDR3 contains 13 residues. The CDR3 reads CASSEEQGHEAFF. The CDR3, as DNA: TGTGCCAGCAGTGAAGAACAGGGGCATGAAGCTTTCTTT.

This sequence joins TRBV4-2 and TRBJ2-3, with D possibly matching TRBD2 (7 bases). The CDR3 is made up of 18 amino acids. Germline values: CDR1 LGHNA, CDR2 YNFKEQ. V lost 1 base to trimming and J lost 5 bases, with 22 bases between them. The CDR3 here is CASSQALVLGGAIDTQYF. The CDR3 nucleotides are TGTGCCAGCAGCCAAGCCCTCGTCCTGGGGGGGGCAATAGATACGCAGTATTTT.

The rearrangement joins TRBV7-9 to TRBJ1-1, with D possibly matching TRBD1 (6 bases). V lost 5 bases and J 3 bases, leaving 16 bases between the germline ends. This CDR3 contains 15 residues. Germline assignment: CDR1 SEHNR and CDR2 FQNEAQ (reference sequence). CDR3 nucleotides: TGTGCCAGCAGCGAGTTGGGGGCTGGGGACACTGAAGCTTTCTTT. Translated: CASSELGAGDTEAFF.

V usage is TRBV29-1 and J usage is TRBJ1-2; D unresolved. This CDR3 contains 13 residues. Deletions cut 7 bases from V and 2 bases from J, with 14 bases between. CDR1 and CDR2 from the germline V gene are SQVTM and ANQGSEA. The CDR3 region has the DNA TGCAGCGCCCAAGCAACCGGGAACTATGGCTACACCTTC. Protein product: CSAQATGNYGYTF.

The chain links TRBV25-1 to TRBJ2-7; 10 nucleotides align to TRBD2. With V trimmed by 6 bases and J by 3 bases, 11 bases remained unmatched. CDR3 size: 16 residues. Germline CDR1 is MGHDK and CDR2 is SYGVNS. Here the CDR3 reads CASSDSLLAGNYEQYF. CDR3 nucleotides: TGTGCCAGCAGCGACTCATTACTAGCGGGAAACTACGAGCAGTACTTC.

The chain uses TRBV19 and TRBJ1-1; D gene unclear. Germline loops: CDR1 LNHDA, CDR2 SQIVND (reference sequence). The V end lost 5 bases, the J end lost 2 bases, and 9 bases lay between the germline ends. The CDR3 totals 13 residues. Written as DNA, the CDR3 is TGTGCCAGTAGTCCCAGACAAAACACTGAAGCTTTCTTT. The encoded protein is CASSPRQNTEAFF.

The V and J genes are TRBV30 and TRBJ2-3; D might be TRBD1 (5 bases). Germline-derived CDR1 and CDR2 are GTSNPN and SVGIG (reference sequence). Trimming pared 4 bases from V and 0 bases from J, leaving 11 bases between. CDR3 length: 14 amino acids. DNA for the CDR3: TGTGCCTGGACCAAACAGGAAAGCACAGATACGCAGTATTTT. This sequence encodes CAWTKQESTDTQYF.

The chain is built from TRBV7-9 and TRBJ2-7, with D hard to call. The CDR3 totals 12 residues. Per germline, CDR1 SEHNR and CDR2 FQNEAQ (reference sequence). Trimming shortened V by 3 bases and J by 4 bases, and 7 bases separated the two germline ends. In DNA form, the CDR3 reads TGTGCCAGCAGCTTCAGCGCTTACGAGCAGTACTTC. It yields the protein CASSFSAYEQYF.

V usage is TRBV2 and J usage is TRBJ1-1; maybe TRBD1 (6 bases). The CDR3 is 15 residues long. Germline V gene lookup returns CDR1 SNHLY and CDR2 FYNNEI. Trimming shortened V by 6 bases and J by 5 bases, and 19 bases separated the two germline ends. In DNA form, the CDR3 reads TGTGCCAGCAGGGCAATTACAGGGCTGGTTACTGAAGCTTTCTTT. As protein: CASRAITGLVTEAFF.

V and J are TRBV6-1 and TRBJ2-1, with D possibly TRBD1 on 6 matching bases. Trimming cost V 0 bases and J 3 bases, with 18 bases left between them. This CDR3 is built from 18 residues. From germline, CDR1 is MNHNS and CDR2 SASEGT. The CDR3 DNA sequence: TGTGCCAGCAGTGAAGCCCCCATTTTCAGGGGAAACTACAATGAGCAGTTCTTC. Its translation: CASSEAPIFRGNYNEQFF.

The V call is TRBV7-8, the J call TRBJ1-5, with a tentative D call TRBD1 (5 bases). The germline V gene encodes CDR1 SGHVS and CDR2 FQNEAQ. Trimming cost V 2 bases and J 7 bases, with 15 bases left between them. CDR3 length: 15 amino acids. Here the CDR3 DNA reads TGTGCCAGCAGCTTATCATCAGGGTTAGGGCAGCCCCAGCATTTT. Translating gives CASSLSSGLGQPQHF.

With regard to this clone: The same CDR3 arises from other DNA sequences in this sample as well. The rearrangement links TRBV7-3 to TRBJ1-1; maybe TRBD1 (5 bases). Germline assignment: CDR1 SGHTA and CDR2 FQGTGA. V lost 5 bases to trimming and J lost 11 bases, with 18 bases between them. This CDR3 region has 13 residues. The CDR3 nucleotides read TGTGCCAGCAGCCCCACCGCGGCAGGGTGGGCTTTCTTT. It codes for CASSPTAAGWAFF.

CDR3 DNA: TGTGCCAGCAGCCCCAGCTCTGGAAACACCATATATTTT. As protein: CASSPSSGNTIYF. The gene calls are TRBV7-6 and TRBJ1-3; no reliable D call. The V and J ends lost 5 bases and 0 bases respectively, with 5 bases between them. CDR3 length: 13 residues. Germline CDR1 reads SGHVS; CDR2 reads FNYEAQ.